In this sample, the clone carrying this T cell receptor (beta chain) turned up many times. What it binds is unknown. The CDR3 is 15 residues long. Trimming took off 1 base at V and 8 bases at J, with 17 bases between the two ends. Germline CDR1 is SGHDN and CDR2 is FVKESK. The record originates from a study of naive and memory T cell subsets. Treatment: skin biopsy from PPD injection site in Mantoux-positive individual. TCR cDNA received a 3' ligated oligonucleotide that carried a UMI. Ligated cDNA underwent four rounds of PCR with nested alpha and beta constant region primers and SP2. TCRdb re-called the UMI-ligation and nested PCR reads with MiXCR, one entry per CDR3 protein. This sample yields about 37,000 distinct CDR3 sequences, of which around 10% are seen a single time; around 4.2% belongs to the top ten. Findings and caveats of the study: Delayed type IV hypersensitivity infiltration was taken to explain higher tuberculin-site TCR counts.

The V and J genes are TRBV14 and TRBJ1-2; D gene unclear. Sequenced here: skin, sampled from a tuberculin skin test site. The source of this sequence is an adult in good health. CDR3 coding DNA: TGTGCCAGCAGCCAAGCCCGTGGGAGAGGGCGAGGCTACACCTTC. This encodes CASSQARGRGRGYTF.